These 6 T cell receptor beta chains came from one sample sequenced in a study of T cell responses to AZD1222 COVID-19 vaccine. TCRdb's table, derived via immunoSEQ multiplex PCR, lists solely in-frame clones and lacks some. The data contain more than 140,000 clones, about 90% of them singletons. The sequences come from peripheral blood, collected on day 0 of AZD1222 vaccination. These receptors came from an adult in good health.

The chain is built from TRBV7-2 and TRBJ2-5, with 7 nucleotides matching TRBD2. CDR1 is SGHTA, CDR2 FQGNSA, per germline. CDR3 length equals 15 residues. The junction had 7 bases not matched to a gene; V was cut back by 1 base and J by 5 bases. Written as DNA, the CDR3 is TGTGCCAGCAGCTTAGGGGGAGCGGGGTCTGAGACCCAGTACTTC. Amino acids: CASSLGGAGSETQYF.

This clone was seen only once. This chain uses TRBV9 with TRBJ2-3, with 11 positions matching TRBD2. Germline V lookup: CDR1 SGDLS, CDR2 YYNGEE. CDR3 length equals 15 residues. The junction had 5 bases not matched to a gene; V was cut back by 3 bases and J by 5 bases. CDR3 sequence: CASSATSGTVDTQYF. CDR3 coding DNA: TGTGCCAGCAGCGCGACTAGCGGGACTGTAGATACGCAGTATTTT.

The V call is TRBV2, the J call TRBJ1-2; 12 nucleotides match TRBD1. The CDR3 has 15 amino acids. CDR1 and CDR2 (germline): SNHLY, FYNNEI. The ends lost 6 bases at V and 8 bases at J; junction bases unmatched: 10. The CDR3 sequence: CASRNSGTGGEGYTF. CDR3 sequence (DNA): TGTGCCAGCAGAAATTCCGGGACAGGGGGCGAAGGCTACACCTTC.

The chain employs TRBV6-5 and TRBJ2-7; D unresolved. The CDR3 runs to 15 residues. Per the germline V gene, CDR1 is MNHEY and CDR2 is SVGAGI. V gave up 0 bases and J gave up 5 bases, with 14 bases separating them. This CDR3 is CASSYSTGSLHEQYF. CDR3 bases: TGTGCCAGCAGTTACTCCACCGGGTCCCTCCACGAGCAGTACTTC.

V gene TRBV6-5 combines with J gene TRBJ2-1; 7 bases align to TRBD2. CDR3 size: 15 residues. The ends lost 2 bases at V and 1 base at J; junction bases unmatched: 2. Germline V gene sequence: CDR1 MNHEY, CDR2 SVGAGI. The CDR3 DNA follows: TGTGCCAGCAGTTACGGGGAGGGATCCTACAATGAGCAGTTCTTC. Translation gives CASSYGEGSYNEQFF.

The chain recombines TRBV30 with TRBJ2-4, with 9 nucleotides matching TRBD2. The CDR3 spans 20 residues. Germline CDR1 GTSNPN, CDR2 SVGIG (reference sequence). The V segment lost 0 bases and the J segment 1 base; nucleotides outside the gene matches: 16. CDR3: CAWSVVEAGGRGSAKNIQYF. CDR3 sequence (DNA): TGTGCCTGGAGTGTGGTGGAAGCGGGAGGCCGGGGTTCGGCCAAAAACATTCAGTACTTC.